These 3 T cell receptor beta chains came from one sample sequenced in a study of T cell changes during pregnancy in multiple sclerosis. Measured with immunoSEQ multiplex PCR; TCRdb has only the in-frame clones, and not every one. This sample yields about 50,000 clones, of which approximately 91% are seen a single time; roughly 0.61% belongs to the top ten. The sequenced sample was CD4+ T cells from peripheral blood mononuclear cells, obtained after pregnancy. These receptors were obtained from a female donor in good health, enrolled as a control in a pregnancy study.

This chain connects TRBV9 to TRBJ2-7; 11 positions match TRBD2. J gave up 3 bases and V 4 bases, and 6 bases lay outside the gene matches. CDR1 is SGDLS, CDR2 YYNGEE, per germline. The CDR3 loop spans 15 amino acids. In nucleotides, the CDR3 is TGTGCCAGCAGCCCCGGGACTAGCGGATTCTACGAGCAGTACTTC. Its protein product is CASSPGTSGFYEQYF.

The chain has TRBV18 and TRBJ1-1; TRBD1 is a possible D gene (6 bases). CDR3 length equals 14 residues. Germline assignment: CDR1 KGHSH and CDR2 LQKENI. Trimming pared 3 bases from V and 7 bases from J, leaving 15 bases between. CDR3 sequence: CASSPDRTSSEAFF. CDR3 DNA: TGTGCCAGCTCACCCGACAGGACGAGCAGTGAAGCTTTCTTT.

This rearrangement joins TRBV4-1 to TRBJ2-1; D is possibly TRBD1 (6 bases). The CDR3 is made up of 15 amino acids. Germline loops: CDR1 MGHRA, CDR2 YSYEKL. The V end was cut by 0 bases, the J end by 9 bases, with 15 bases between. CDR3 sequence: CASSQDSQGLTEQFF. CDR3 nucleotide sequence: TGCGCCAGCAGCCAAGATAGTCAGGGGTTGACTGAGCAGTTCTTC.